The TCR beta chain described here comes from a study of spatial heterogeneity in lung cancer. In germline, CDR1 is SQVTM, CDR2 ANQGSEA. CDR3 length equals 12 residues. Between the trimmed V and J ends, which lost 4 bases and 1 base, there was a span of 7 bases. A single record per CDR3 protein comes from TCRdb applying MiXCR to the 5' RACE reads. The table lists 35,000 to 55,000 distinct CDR3 sequences, roughly 13% of them singletons. Documented time point: sample taken at primary tumor resection. Samples were donated by 72 untreated early-stage non-small cell lung cancer patients. Whole RNA from tumor, nontumor lung or frozen PBMC was sequenced unsorted.

This TCR came from a male donor with early-stage non-small cell lung cancer. The rearrangement links TRBV29-1 to TRBJ2-5; D not certain. Sample: PBMCs, taken at surgery. The CDR3 sequence: CSVVKGQETQYF. For the CDR3, the DNA is TGCAGCGTTGTAAAGGGCCAAGAGACCCAGTACTTC.